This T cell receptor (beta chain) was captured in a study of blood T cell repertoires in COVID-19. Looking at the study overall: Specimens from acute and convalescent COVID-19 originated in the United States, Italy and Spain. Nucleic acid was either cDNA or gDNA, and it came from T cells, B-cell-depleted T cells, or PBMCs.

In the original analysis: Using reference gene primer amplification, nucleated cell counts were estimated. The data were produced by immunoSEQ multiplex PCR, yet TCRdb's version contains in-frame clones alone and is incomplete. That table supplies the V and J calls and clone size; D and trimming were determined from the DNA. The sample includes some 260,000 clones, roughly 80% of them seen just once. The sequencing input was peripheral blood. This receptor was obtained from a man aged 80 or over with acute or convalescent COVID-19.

The CDR3 region is CASSSSFRPQHF. The CDR3 DNA is TGTGCCAGCAGTTCCTCCTTTCGGCCCCAGCATTTT. The chain links TRBV28 to TRBJ1-5; D gene uncertain. This CDR3 has 12 residues. CDR1 MDHEN and CDR2 SYDVKM come from the germline V gene. V was shortened by 4 bases and J by 9 bases, with 10 bases between the two germline ends.